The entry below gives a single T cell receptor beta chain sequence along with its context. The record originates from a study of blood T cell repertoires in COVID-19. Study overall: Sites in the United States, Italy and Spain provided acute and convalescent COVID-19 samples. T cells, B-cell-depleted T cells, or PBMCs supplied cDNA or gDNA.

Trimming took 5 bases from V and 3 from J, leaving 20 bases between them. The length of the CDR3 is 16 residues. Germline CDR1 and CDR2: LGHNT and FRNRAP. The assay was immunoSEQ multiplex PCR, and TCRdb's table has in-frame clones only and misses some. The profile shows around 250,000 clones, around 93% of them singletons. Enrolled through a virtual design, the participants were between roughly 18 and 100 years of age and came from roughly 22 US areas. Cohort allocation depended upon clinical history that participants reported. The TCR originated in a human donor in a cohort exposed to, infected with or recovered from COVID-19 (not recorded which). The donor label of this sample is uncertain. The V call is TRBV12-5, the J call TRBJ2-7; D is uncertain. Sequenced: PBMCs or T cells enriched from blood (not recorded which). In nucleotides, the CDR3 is TGTGCTAGTGGTCCGATGGTGGGTAGCAACCGCTACGAGCAGTACTTC. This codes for CASGPMVGSNRYEQYF.